The clone carrying this T cell receptor (beta chain) has only one observation. Its antigen is unknown. This record belongs to a study of a mutant IDH1 vaccine in newly diagnosed glioma. Study-wide context: It was radiotherapy, temozolomide, or both that patients received previously, with most receiving both.

The time point denotes: week 23, last vaccination. The vaccine gave 300 ug of a 20-mer mutant IDH1 peptide subcutaneously per dose. This CDR3 has 14 amino acids. Germline CDR1 MNHEY, CDR2 SVGAGI. Between the trimmed V and J ends, which lost 0 bases and 4 bases, there was a span of 6 bases. Clones were sequenced by immunoSEQ multiplex PCR, and TCRdb holds only the in-frame ones, with some missing. The sample includes more than 35,000 clones, 80% to 90% of them seen just once. This TCR was sampled from a man aged 35-49 years with glioma. The chain couples TRBV6-5 to TRBJ1-4; D not certain. Sequences were derived from PBMCs, sampled from a glioma patient whose treatment included an IDH1 peptide vaccine. CDR3 amino acids: CASSYSQLNEKLFF. The CDR3 DNA is TGTGCCAGCAGTTACTCACAACTTAATGAAAAACTGTTTTTT.